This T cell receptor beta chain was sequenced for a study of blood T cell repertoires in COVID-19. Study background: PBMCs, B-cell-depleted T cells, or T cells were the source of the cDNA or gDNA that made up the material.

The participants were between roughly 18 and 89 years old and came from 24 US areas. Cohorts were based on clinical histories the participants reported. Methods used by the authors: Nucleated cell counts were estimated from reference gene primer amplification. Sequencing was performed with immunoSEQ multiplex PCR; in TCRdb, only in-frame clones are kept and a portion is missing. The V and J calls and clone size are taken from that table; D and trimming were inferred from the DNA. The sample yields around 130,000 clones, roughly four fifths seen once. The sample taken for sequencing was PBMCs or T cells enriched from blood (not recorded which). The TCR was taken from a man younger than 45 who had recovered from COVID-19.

This CDR3 reads CAASGGSHEQFF. In DNA form, the CDR3 reads TGTGCCGCGTCGGGGGGTTCGCATGAGCAGTTCTTC. The V gene is TRBV19, the J gene TRBJ2-1; TRBD2 matches 7 bases. Germline V gene lookup returns CDR1 LNHDA and CDR2 SQIVND (reference sequence). V was clipped by 11 bases and J by 8 bases; unmatched bases: 9. The length of the CDR3 is 12 residues.